This entry describes one T cell receptor (beta chain). Its cognate antigen has yet to be identified. No per-base quality is available; no much larger clone lies one base away. This sample is part of a study of cytomegalovirus exposure and HLA in healthy donors (dated by TCRdb to the late 2010s). For the study in its entirety: In an earlier analysis of around 540 of the donors, 250 to 350 Gb of sequence data and 100 million or so unique TCR beta sequences from 150 million to 200 million T cells were reported. Rather than using new phenotypic data, the later analysis identified candidate immune exposures from TCR beta sequences and from how often those sequences occurred across donors. Because of strong linkage in the cohort, roughly five DR-DQ haplotypes were treated as single units for association and clustering. Typing coverage differed by locus: A, B, C, DRB1 and DQB1 were typed in about 620-630 donors, DQA1 in about 500, DPA1 in over 600, and DPB1 in 472. All discovery cohort repertoires had been generated on a single sequencing platform. The study used immunosequencing to profile the T cell repertoires of approximately 650 subjects and linked those repertoires to cytomegalovirus serostatus. A later analysis re-analyzed previously published TCR beta repertoires from 666 donors and added high-resolution HLA genotyping to study TCR occurrence patterns. In a later genetic analysis, genome-wide SNP genotypes for about three fifths of the roughly 670 donors were used, and that subset was treated as a discovery cohort. Approximately 310 gigabases of sequencing data and 91 million or so unique TCR sequences made up an early release that covered approximately 650 HLA-typed donors. To predict cytomegalovirus infection status, the study combined high-throughput TCR immunosequencing, statistical association of individual TCRs with disease status, and machine learning. Donor age, sex, ethnicity and CMV serostatus were compiled together with the repertoire data. Both class I and class II loci were covered by HLA typing, at four-digit resolution. The study was designed to test whether signatures of past pathogen exposure could be identified by cataloging public T cell receptors. Among approximately 370 genotyped donors of the cohort, an average of approximately 240,000 unique TCR beta nucleotide sequences was sequenced per donor, of which roughly 17% were non-productive. In an earlier analysis of about 590 of the donors, high-throughput TCR beta sequencing was used to judge whether each TCR beta V gene segment behaved as functional or pseudogenic. Of the approximately 400 genotyped donors, 70% to 90% were placed in the genetic ancestry cluster associated with self-reported Caucasian donors. Besides the first cohort of 500 to 700 subjects, a separate validation cohort made up of 120 different subjects was used.

The cohort comprised some 700 healthy bone marrow donors. At the time of sampling, all cohort members were nominally healthy, though unrecorded immune exposures were likely present. The donor tested CMV seronegative, placing the donor among the 350 or so seronegative members of the cohort. Each donor provided a peripheral blood sample, and peripheral blood mononuclear cells were used for TCR beta sequencing. The Qiagen DNeasy Blood Extraction Kit was used to extract genomic DNA from the blood cell samples. Library preparation used the immunoSEQ multiplex PCR assay. For the multiplex PCR, a mixture combining 60 forward primers for TCR Vbeta segments and 13 reverse primers for TCR Jbeta segments was used. The CDR3 region of rearranged TCR beta genes was amplified from genomic DNA by a multiplex PCR assay. The Illumina HiSeq System was used to sequence the amplified TCR beta libraries as 87-base-pair reads. The authors processed their data as follows. A later analysis counted some 80 million unique TCR beta chains across the 650 to 700 repertoires, and approximately 11 million of these chains were shared by at least two donors. Raw reads were error-corrected and collapsed into unique sequences by a nearest-neighbor algorithm in which closely related sequences were merged to remove PCR and sequencing errors. V, D and J gene segments were assigned by aligning CDR3 sequences to IMGT reference sequences. Each retained sequence needed at least a six-nucleotide match to both a V gene segment and a J gene segment. A rearrangement was called productive if the CDR3 had no stop codons and remained in frame with V and J, and every other rearrangement was called non-productive. Following IMGT convention, CDR3 was defined as the stretch from the second conserved V-encoded cysteine to the conserved J-encoded phenylalanine. The earlier analysis of approximately 590 of the donors excluded any sequence lacking an unambiguous match to a single V gene segment. In an earlier analysis of approximately 610 of the donors, V segments were called functional above 56.7% productive rearrangements and were called segregating when the between-donor standard deviation exceeded 5%. A statistical classification framework was built for diagnosing cytomegalovirus status from the catalog of TCR beta chain sequences. In a later analysis, TCR nucleotide sequences were compared against IMGT/GENE-DB human TR gene sequences so that V and J genes could be assigned. In a later analysis, CDR3 sequences and most-parsimonious VDJ recombination scenarios were assigned using the TCRdist pipeline. A later analysis defined each TCR beta chain by its CDR3 amino acid sequence plus V-gene family, and excluded reads lacking a unique V-gene family. A later analysis removed 550 to 700 highly shared, low-generation-probability nucleotide sequences to deal with suspected cross-contamination and a sequencing artifact. In a later analysis, a clonal expansion index was calculated for each public chain from normalized within-repertoire ranks of inferred template counts. Generation probabilities in a later analysis came from a VDJ recombination model fitted to out-of-frame rearrangements, and those results were checked against IGoR. Hypergeometric tests were used in a later analysis to score TCR-TCR, TCR-HLA and TCR-CMV co-occurrence, with a repertoire-size bias correction applied to the TCR pairs. A later analysis estimated false discovery rates by permuting HLA or CMV assignments 20 times. In a later analysis, co-occurring TCRs were grouped with DBSCAN, and TCRdist sequence similarity was added when clustering was performed within HLA-allele-positive subsets. Repertoires with fewer than 30,000 or more than 120,000 public chains, plus five repertoires with anomalous nucleotide sharing, were excluded from co-occurrence clustering. The table comes from immuneACCESS by way of TCRdb, which keeps in-frame sequences with V and J called. Part of the clones is missing from these tables; in studies checked, under half for an unresolved V gene and the rest for unknown reasons. The D gene and trimming were derived from the DNA, and the V and J assignments and clone size from that table. This sample comprises some 120,000 clones, roughly four fifths of them detected only once. The biggest ten clones account for 1.5% to 2.5% of the sample.

Summary of the overall study and its limitations: Presence/absence analyses assumed roughly uniform sequencing depth across donors, an assumption that may not hold. Compared with equally common non-associated chains, HLA-associated TCR beta chains in a later analysis were more clonally expanded and had lower generation probabilities. The earlier analysis of approximately 590 of the donors excluded roughly 16 rarely observed V segments, including chromosome 9 orphons, because counts were too low. A later genetic analysis reported fewer N-insertions in productive TCRs among donors in an Asian-associated ancestry cluster than the roughly 700-donor mean. Because some donors lacked HLA typing at each locus, the association tests relied only on the typed subset. Assigning TCR associations to individual alleles was difficult when HLA alleles, especially DR and DQ, strongly co-occurred. The authors suggested that the approach could potentially be extended to other disease states and immunological phenotypes. This cohort had only TCR beta chains sequenced, and the lack of alpha or paired-chain data limited which features could be detected. A later analysis associated 16,951 TCR beta sequences with specific HLA alleles at a false discovery rate of 0.05. An association between a missense DCLRE1C variant and V-gene and J-gene trimming of TCR beta chains was found in a later genetic analysis and replicated in an independent cohort. In vitro tests confirmed that a few of the cytomegalovirus-associated TCR beta chains recognize cytomegalovirus antigens. A later analysis found that most CMV-associated TCR beta chains appeared HLA-restricted, with HLA associations seemingly driven largely by CMV exposure. Correlated functional status among segregating V segments might reflect linkage disequilibrium, but an unknown experimental factor could not be ruled out. Most TCR sequences were observed very rarely across donors, whereas some public TCRs were present in many individuals. According to a later analysis, parvovirus B19, influenza, CMV and Epstein-Barr virus appeared linked to several top co-occurrence clusters. In an earlier analysis of roughly 560 of the donors, most TCR beta V segments were observed in productive rearrangements about 90% or about 30% of the time, broadly matching IMGT annotations. The classifier was reported to diagnose cytomegalovirus status with high specificity and sensitivity in both the original and validation cohorts. The sequencing pipeline was judged likely to have produced a cluster of highly shared sequence variants as a technical artifact. The only immune exposure information available for the cohort was CMV serostatus. The study gave a list of 150 to 200 TCR beta chains associated with cytomegalovirus. A further reported finding was that TCR beta sequences accurately predicted the HLA-A and HLA-B alleles for most subjects in the first cohort. According to a later analysis, TCR association rates differed among HLA loci, with DRB1 alleles showing the most associated TCRs and HLA-C alleles showing the fewest.

The TCR was taken from a man in his fifties in good health and CMV-seronegative. The sequenced sample consisted of PBMCs.

The CDR3 protein is CASSLEKSSYNEQFF. The DNA reads TGCGCCAGCAGCTTGGAGAAGAGCTCCTACAATGAGCAGTTCTTC. This sequence uses TRBV5-1 and TRBJ2-1; the D gene identity is not certain. Based on the germline V gene, the CDR1 and CDR2 sequences are SGHRS and YFSETQ. Relative to germline, V is 0 bases shorter and J is 0 bases shorter, with 7 bases between their ends. Including the terminal cysteine and phenylalanine, the CDR3 comprises 15 residues. Solely the CDR3 DNA is kept, with 45 bases framed from the first base.